This T cell receptor (beta chain) was recovered during a study of blood T cell repertoires in COVID-19. Study in general: COVID-19 samples from acute and convalescent phases originated in the United States, Italy and Spain. The cDNA or gDNA used as material had been derived from T cells, B-cell-depleted T cells, or PBMCs.

This clone has a single count. Germline lookup yields CDR1 MGHDK and CDR2 SYGVNS. The CDR3 extends over 12 amino acids. V shed 4 bases, J shed 8 bases, and the junction held 4 bases outside the gene matches. Authors' analysis steps: It was from reference gene primer amplification that nucleated cell counts were estimated. Produced via immunoSEQ multiplex PCR; TCRdb's table is partial and in-frame only. The V and J calls and the clone size are those of that table, but D and trimming were determined from the DNA. The data contain about 270,000 clones, around four fifths of them singletons. This clonotype originated in a woman in her 50s with active or convalescent COVID-19. Specimen: peripheral blood. The rearrangement uses TRBV25-1 and TRBJ2-7, with TRBD1 matching 8 bases. In DNA form, the CDR3 reads TGTGCCAGCAGTGTCACAGGGGGGAAGCAGTACTTC. This sequence encodes CASSVTGGKQYF.